A selection of T cell receptor beta chains follows, all from one sample in a study of glioma-infiltrating T cells. TCRdb analysed the multiplex PCR reads with MiXCR anew, one entry per CDR3 protein. The sample has a few hundred thousand distinct CDR3 sequences; approximately 42% are singletons. Sequenced material: glioma tissue, nonneoplastic brain tissue, or PBMCs (not recorded which). The receptors were gathered from a human donor with low-grade glioma or glioblastoma, undergoing nonglioma brain surgery, or in good health (not recorded which). The CDR3 runs from the conserved cysteine through the conserved F or W. A D gene is named only where the DNA matches it firmly. Rows may omit the clone size; those that give it use once, few, many or a size class.

cdr3_nt	cdr3_aa	clone_size	v_call	j_call	d_call
TGCAGTGCTGCATCCGGGACAGGGTACTACGAGCAGTACTTC	CSAASGTGYYEQYF	.	TRBV20-1	TRBJ2-7	TRBD1
TGTGCCAGCAGTTTGGGCAGGGCCACCGGGGAGCTGTTTTTT	CASSLGRATGELFF	.	TRBV27	TRBJ2-2	.
TGTGCCAGCAGTTTATACGGGGCCAGCCGGGCTTACAATGAGCAGTTCTTC	CASSLYGASRAYNEQFF	many	TRBV28	TRBJ2-1	.
TGTGCCAGCAGTTTAGCCCTGGCTAGCGGGAGTCACAATGAGCAGTTCTTC	CASSLALASGSHNEQFF	many	TRBV27	TRBJ2-1	TRBD2
TGTGCCAGCAGCTCCGGCTTTAGTCTATTTTATGGCTACACCTTC	CASSSGFSLFYGYTF	.	TRBV7-2	TRBJ1-2	.
TGTGCCAGCAGTGAAGAACTAGCGGGAGGTGGCGAGCAGTACTTC	CASSEELAGGGEQYF	.	TRBV2	TRBJ2-7	TRBD2
TGTGCCGTCAGGCGGGACAGCTACGAGCAGTACTTC	CAVRRDSYEQYF	.	TRBV10-3	TRBJ2-7	.
TGTGCCAGCAGTTCCCTGGACAGGGGAGACGAGCAGTACTTC	CASSSLDRGDEQYF	many	TRBV28	TRBJ2-7	TRBD1
TGTGCCAGCAGCCTCCAGGGGACGGAAGCTCAGCCCCAGCATTTT	CASSLQGTEAQPQHF	.	TRBV12-3/TRBV12-4	TRBJ1-5	.
TGTGCCACCAGCAGTTTAGCGGTGATAGGGCCAGATACGCAGTATTTT	CATSSLAVIGPDTQYF	few	TRBV15	TRBJ2-3	.
TGCAGCGTTTTACCGGGACAGGGCTACGAGCAGTACTTC	CSVLPGQGYEQYF	.	TRBV29-1	TRBJ2-7	TRBD1
TGTGCCAGCAATATACGACTGAGCGGGAGCTCTCGGAAGCAGTTCTTC	CASNIRLSGSSRKQFF	once	TRBV12-3/TRBV12-4	TRBJ2-1	TRBD2
TGTGCCAGCAGTTACTCCCCACTAGTGCCCTACAATGAGCAGTTCTTC	CASSYSPLVPYNEQFF	few	TRBV6-2/TRBV6-3	TRBJ2-1	.
TGTGCCAGCAGTTTAATCTCTTTCCAAACCTACAATGAGCAGTTCTTC	CASSLISFQTYNEQFF	few	TRBV27	TRBJ2-1	.
TGTGCCAGCAGTACCCCCAGGGGAGATACGCAGTATTTT	CASSTPRGDTQYF	many	TRBV6-1	TRBJ2-3	.
TGTGCCAGCAGTGACGGGACAGTGGAACATCAGCCCCAGCATTTT	CASSDGTVEHQPQHF	many	TRBV6-1	TRBJ1-5	TRBD1